The rows below give T cell receptor beta chains drawn from one sample of a study of radiation and T cells in renal cell carcinoma. The assay was immunoSEQ multiplex PCR, and TCRdb's table has in-frame clones only and misses some. The sample consists of 150,000 to 160,000 clones, approximately 88% of them appearing once. The material sequenced was blood, taken from a patient whose treatment included radiotherapy and nephrectomy. The receptors originated from a woman aged 45-59 years with renal cell carcinoma. Both conserved end residues are part of each CDR3. The D gene is left open where the match is weak. Expanded clones get a size class; other rows say once, few or many, or leave the size out.

v_call: TRBV29-1
j_call: TRBJ1-1
d_call: -
clone_size: -
cdr3_aa: CSVMTLNTEAFF
cdr3_nt: TGCAGCGTCATGACTCTGAACACTGAAGCTTTCTTT

v_call: TRBV18
j_call: TRBJ2-2
d_call: TRBD1
clone_size: -
cdr3_aa: CASSIRQGQNGELFF
cdr3_nt: TGTGCCAGCTCAATTCGACAGGGGCAAAACGGGGAGCTGTTTTTT

v_call: TRBV21-1
j_call: TRBJ1-1
d_call: -
clone_size: -
cdr3_aa: CASSYYWVESSTEAFF
cdr3_nt: TGTGCCAGCAGCTATTATTGGGTGGAATCGAGCACTGAAGCTTTCTTT

v_call: TRBV2
j_call: TRBJ2-1
d_call: -
clone_size: once
cdr3_aa: CASSLTRNEQFF
cdr3_nt: TGTGCCAGCAGTTTGACTAGAAATGAGCAGTTCTTC

v_call: TRBV7-9
j_call: TRBJ1-2
d_call: -
clone_size: -
cdr3_aa: CASSLGSGGRGYTF
cdr3_nt: TGTGCCAGCAGCTTAGGGTCGGGAGGAAGGGGCTACACCTTC

v_call: TRBV7-2
j_call: TRBJ2-1
d_call: -
clone_size: -
cdr3_aa: CASSSGAGRYNEQFF
cdr3_nt: TGTGCCAGCAGCTCCGGGGCGGGACGCTACAATGAGCAGTTCTTC

v_call: TRBV6-1
j_call: TRBJ1-2
d_call: -
clone_size: -
cdr3_aa: CASVIGTLIGGYTF
cdr3_nt: TGTGCCAGCGTTATAGGGACACTCATTGGTGGCTACACCTTC

v_call: TRBV9
j_call: TRBJ1-6
d_call: -
clone_size: -
cdr3_aa: CASSVRAVNSPLHF
cdr3_nt: TGTGCCAGCAGCGTAAGGGCAGTGAATTCACCCCTCCACTTT

v_call: TRBV5-1
j_call: TRBJ1-6
d_call: -
clone_size: -
cdr3_aa: CATRTDYNSPLHF
cdr3_nt: TGCGCCACGAGAACGGATTATAATTCACCCCTCCACTTT

v_call: TRBV5-6
j_call: TRBJ1-6
d_call: -
clone_size: -
cdr3_aa: CASSLEGQYNSPLHF
cdr3_nt: TGTGCCAGCAGCTTGGAGGGGCAGTATAATTCACCCCTCCACTTT

v_call: TRBV7-2
j_call: TRBJ2-7
d_call: -
clone_size: -
cdr3_aa: CASGLASSYEQYF
cdr3_nt: TGTGCCAGCGGGTTGGCGAGCTCCTACGAGCAGTACTTC

v_call: TRBV6-5
j_call: TRBJ2-7
d_call: TRBD1
clone_size: -
cdr3_aa: CASSTTGVHEQYF
cdr3_nt: TGTGCCAGCAGTACTACAGGGGTCCACGAGCAGTACTTC

v_call: TRBV6-5
j_call: TRBJ2-5
d_call: TRBD1
clone_size: -
cdr3_aa: CASSAGVGGVETQYF
cdr3_nt: TGTGCCAGCAGTGCTGGGGTAGGGGGCGTAGAGACCCAGTACTTC

v_call: TRBV11-1
j_call: TRBJ2-7
d_call: -
clone_size: -
cdr3_aa: CASNTGRKDEQYF
cdr3_nt: TGTGCCAGCAACACGGGGAGGAAGGACGAGCAGTACTTC

v_call: TRBV7-9
j_call: TRBJ1-2
d_call: -
clone_size: few
cdr3_aa: CASSPSGSYGYTF
cdr3_nt: TGTGCCAGCAGTCCTAGTGGGAGCTATGGCTACACCTTC

v_call: TRBV7-9
j_call: TRBJ1-2
d_call: TRBD1
clone_size: once
cdr3_aa: CASSLWDRVYGYTF
cdr3_nt: TGTGCCAGCAGCTTATGGGACAGGGTATATGGCTACACCTTC

v_call: TRBV6-5
j_call: TRBJ1-5
d_call: -
clone_size: -
cdr3_aa: CASRRQSNQPQHF
cdr3_nt: TGTGCCAGCAGAAGACAGAGCAATCAGCCCCAGCATTTT

v_call: TRBV4-1
j_call: TRBJ2-5
d_call: -
clone_size: -
cdr3_aa: CASSRTLTPPGMETQYF
cdr3_nt: TGCGCCAGCAGCCGAACCCTCACCCCACCAGGGATGGAGACCCAGTACTTC

v_call: TRBV19
j_call: TRBJ1-5
d_call: -
clone_size: -
cdr3_aa: CASTPTPGQPQHF
cdr3_nt: TGTGCCAGTACCCCCACCCCGGGACAGCCCCAGCATTTT

v_call: TRBV18
j_call: TRBJ1-4
d_call: TRBD1
clone_size: -
cdr3_aa: CASSTRQGGNEKLFF
cdr3_nt: TGTGCCAGCTCAACTCGACAGGGCGGGAATGAAAAACTGTTTTTT

v_call: TRBV29-1
j_call: TRBJ2-2
d_call: -
clone_size: -
cdr3_aa: CSVREGGTTRNTGELFF
cdr3_nt: TGCAGCGTCCGCGAGGGGGGGACAACTCGTAACACCGGGGAGCTGTTTTTT

v_call: TRBV18
j_call: TRBJ2-1
d_call: TRBD1
clone_size: -
cdr3_aa: CASSPRTGVYNEQFF
cdr3_nt: TGTGCCAGCTCACCGAGGACAGGGGTCTACAATGAGCAGTTCTTC

v_call: TRBV4-1
j_call: TRBJ2-7
d_call: -
clone_size: -
cdr3_aa: CASRGDSYEQYF
cdr3_nt: TGCGCCAGCAGGGGGGATTCCTACGAGCAGTACTTC

v_call: TRBV7-9
j_call: TRBJ2-7
d_call: TRBD1
clone_size: -
cdr3_aa: CASSLGTGDEQYF
cdr3_nt: TGTGCCAGCAGCTTAGGGACAGGGGACGAGCAGTACTTC

v_call: TRBV7-9
j_call: TRBJ1-2
d_call: -
clone_size: -
cdr3_aa: CASSLEPDYGYTF
cdr3_nt: TGTGCCAGCAGCTTAGAGCCGGACTATGGCTACACCTTC

v_call: TRBV19
j_call: TRBJ1-5
d_call: TRBD1
clone_size: -
cdr3_aa: CASSIRQGGYHQPQHF
cdr3_nt: TGTGCCAGTAGTATTAGACAGGGAGGGTATCATCAGCCCCAGCATTTT

v_call: TRBV19
j_call: TRBJ2-1
d_call: TRBD2
clone_size: -
cdr3_aa: CASSIDQVAGNEQFF
cdr3_nt: TGTGCCAGTAGTATAGATCAGGTAGCGGGCAATGAGCAGTTCTTC

v_call: TRBV6-5
j_call: TRBJ2-5
d_call: TRBD1
clone_size: -
cdr3_aa: CASSLINRGLETQYF
cdr3_nt: TGTGCCAGCAGTTTAATTAACAGGGGGCTAGAGACCCAGTACTTC

v_call: TRBV15
j_call: TRBJ2-1
d_call: -
clone_size: -
cdr3_aa: CATSRDVKEQFF
cdr3_nt: TGTGCCACCAGCAGAGATGTAAAGGAGCAGTTCTTC

v_call: TRBV6-6
j_call: TRBJ1-1
d_call: -
clone_size: -
cdr3_aa: CASSYGERTEAFF
cdr3_nt: TGTGCCAGCAGTTACGGGGAGCGCACTGAAGCTTTCTTT

v_call: TRBV19
j_call: TRBJ2-4
d_call: TRBD1
clone_size: -
cdr3_aa: CASSIDGQAGIQYF
cdr3_nt: TGTGCCAGTAGTATAGATGGACAGGCAGGCATTCAGTACTTC

v_call: TRBV19
j_call: TRBJ2-3
d_call: TRBD2
clone_size: once
cdr3_aa: CASSIGGGPDTQYF
cdr3_nt: TGTGCCAGTAGTATTGGGGGAGGGCCAGATACGCAGTATTTT

v_call: TRBV6-1
j_call: TRBJ2-2
d_call: -
clone_size: -
cdr3_aa: CASIPPGHGELFF
cdr3_nt: TGTGCCAGCATTCCCCCAGGCCACGGGGAGCTGTTTTTT

v_call: TRBV28
j_call: TRBJ1-1
d_call: -
clone_size: -
cdr3_aa: CASSPPAVTEAFF
cdr3_nt: TGTGCCAGCAGTCCACCCGCAGTCACTGAAGCTTTCTTT

v_call: TRBV15
j_call: TRBJ2-3
d_call: TRBD2
clone_size: -
cdr3_aa: CATTALAGGTDTQYF
cdr3_nt: TGTGCCACCACGGCTCTAGCGGGGGGCACAGATACGCAGTATTTT

v_call: TRBV19
j_call: TRBJ1-5
d_call: TRBD1
clone_size: -
cdr3_aa: CASNPTGGDQPQHF
cdr3_nt: TGTGCCAGTAACCCTACAGGGGGAGATCAGCCCCAGCATTTT

v_call: TRBV15
j_call: TRBJ2-7
d_call: -
clone_size: -
cdr3_aa: CATSRDKGYEQYF
cdr3_nt: TGTGCCACCAGCAGAGACAAGGGGTACGAGCAGTACTTC

v_call: TRBV18
j_call: TRBJ1-1
d_call: -
clone_size: -
cdr3_aa: CASSPPGQITEAFF
cdr3_nt: TGTGCCAGCTCACCACCGGGTCAGATCACTGAAGCTTTCTTT

v_call: TRBV5-8
j_call: TRBJ2-7
d_call: TRBD1
clone_size: few
cdr3_aa: CASSLTTGNEQYF
cdr3_nt: TGTGCCAGCAGCTTAACGACAGGGAACGAGCAGTACTTC

v_call: TRBV6-5
j_call: TRBJ1-1
d_call: TRBD1
clone_size: -
cdr3_aa: CASSLSNRGAAEAFF
cdr3_nt: TGTGCCAGCAGTTTATCCAACAGGGGTGCTGCTGAAGCTTTCTTT

v_call: TRBV10-3
j_call: TRBJ2-2
d_call: TRBD2
clone_size: -
cdr3_aa: CAISEFSGSTNTGELFF
cdr3_nt: TGTGCCATCAGTGAGTTTAGCGGGTCAACGAACACCGGGGAGCTGTTTTTT

v_call: TRBV7-2
j_call: TRBJ2-3
d_call: -
clone_size: -
cdr3_aa: CASSGGVSTDTQYF
cdr3_nt: TGTGCCAGCAGTGGCGGGGTTAGCACAGATACGCAGTATTTT

v_call: TRBV9
j_call: TRBJ1-4
d_call: -
clone_size: -
cdr3_aa: CASSVDGGTNEKLFF
cdr3_nt: TGTGCCAGCAGCGTAGACGGGGGAACTAATGAAAAACTGTTTTTT

v_call: TRBV30
j_call: TRBJ1-1
d_call: TRBD1
clone_size: few
cdr3_aa: CASQGLNTEAFF
cdr3_nt: TGTGCCTCACAGGGGCTCAACACTGAAGCTTTCTTT

v_call: TRBV6-6
j_call: TRBJ1-3
d_call: -
clone_size: -
cdr3_aa: CASSYSSVSGNTIYF
cdr3_nt: TGTGCCAGCAGTTACTCGAGTGTTTCTGGAAACACCATATATTTT

v_call: TRBV4-3
j_call: TRBJ1-1
d_call: -
clone_size: -
cdr3_aa: CASSHDRWGTEAFF
cdr3_nt: TGCGCCAGCAGCCATGATCGATGGGGAACTGAAGCTTTCTTT

v_call: TRBV5-5
j_call: TRBJ2-7
d_call: TRBD1
clone_size: -
cdr3_aa: CASSLQGQASEQYF
cdr3_nt: TGTGCCAGCAGCTTGCAGGGACAGGCTAGCGAGCAGTACTTC

v_call: TRBV11-3
j_call: TRBJ2-1
d_call: TRBD2
clone_size: -
cdr3_aa: CASSSWTSGGTYNEQFF
cdr3_nt: TGTGCCAGCAGCTCCTGGACTAGCGGGGGCACCTACAATGAGCAGTTCTTC

v_call: TRBV14
j_call: TRBJ2-1
d_call: TRBD2
clone_size: -
cdr3_aa: CASSKLAGAYNEQFF
cdr3_nt: TGTGCCAGCAGCAAACTAGCGGGAGCCTACAATGAGCAGTTCTTC

v_call: TRBV2
j_call: TRBJ1-2
d_call: -
clone_size: -
cdr3_aa: CASSEAGAVNYGYTF
cdr3_nt: TGTGCCAGCAGTGAGGCGGGGGCCGTTAACTATGGCTACACCTTC

v_call: TRBV11-2
j_call: TRBJ2-3
d_call: TRBD2
clone_size: once
cdr3_aa: CASSLRGLGYTDTQYF
cdr3_nt: TGTGCCAGCAGTTTGAGGGGACTAGGATACACAGATACGCAGTATTTT

v_call: TRBV7-2
j_call: TRBJ2-1
d_call: TRBD2
clone_size: once
cdr3_aa: CASSTSGATYNEQFF
cdr3_nt: TGTGCCAGCAGCACTAGCGGGGCTACCTACAATGAGCAGTTCTTC

v_call: TRBV5-8
j_call: TRBJ1-5
d_call: -
clone_size: -
cdr3_aa: CASSLWGISNQPQHF
cdr3_nt: TGTGCCAGCAGCTTGTGGGGAATTAGCAATCAGCCCCAGCATTTT

v_call: TRBV7-2
j_call: TRBJ1-6
d_call: -
clone_size: -
cdr3_aa: CASSLDGGSNSPLHF
cdr3_nt: TGTGCCAGCAGCCTGGACGGGGGGAGCAATTCACCCCTCCACTTT

v_call: TRBV9
j_call: TRBJ2-2
d_call: -
clone_size: -
cdr3_aa: CASSAYNTGELFF
cdr3_nt: TGTGCCAGCAGCGCCTACAACACCGGGGAGCTGTTTTTT